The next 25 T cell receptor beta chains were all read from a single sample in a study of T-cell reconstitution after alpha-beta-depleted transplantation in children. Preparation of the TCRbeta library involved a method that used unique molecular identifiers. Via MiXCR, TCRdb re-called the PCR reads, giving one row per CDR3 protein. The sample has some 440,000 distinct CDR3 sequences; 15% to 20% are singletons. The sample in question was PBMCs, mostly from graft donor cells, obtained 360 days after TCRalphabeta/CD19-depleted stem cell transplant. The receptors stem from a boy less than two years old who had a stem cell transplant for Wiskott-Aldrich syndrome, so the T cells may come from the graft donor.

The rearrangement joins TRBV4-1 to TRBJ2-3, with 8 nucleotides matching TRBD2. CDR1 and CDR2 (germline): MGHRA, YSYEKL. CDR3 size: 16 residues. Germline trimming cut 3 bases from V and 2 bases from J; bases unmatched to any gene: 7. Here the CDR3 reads CASSQRGALFTDTQYF. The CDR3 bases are TGCGCCAGCAGCCAGCGGGGGGCCCTTTTCACAGATACGCAGTATTTT.

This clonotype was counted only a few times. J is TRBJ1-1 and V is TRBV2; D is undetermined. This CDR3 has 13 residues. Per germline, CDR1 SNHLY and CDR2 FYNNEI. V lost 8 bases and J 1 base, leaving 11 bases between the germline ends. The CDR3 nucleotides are TGTGCCAGCCGGCCTGACCGGAACACTGAAGCTTTCTTT. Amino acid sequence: CASRPDRNTEAFF.

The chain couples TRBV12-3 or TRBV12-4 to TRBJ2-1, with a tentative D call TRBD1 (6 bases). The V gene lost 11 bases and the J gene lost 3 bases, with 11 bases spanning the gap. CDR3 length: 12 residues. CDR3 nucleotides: TGTGCCTCGACAGGAGGCTACAATGAGCAGTTCTTC. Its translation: CASTGGYNEQFF.

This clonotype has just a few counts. CDR3 coding DNA: TGCGCCAGCAGGCGGGCCGGCGTATACAATGAGCAGTTCTTC. Amino acids: CASRRAGVYNEQFF. V usage is TRBV5-1 and J usage is TRBJ2-1; TRBD2 might be the D (5 bases). V lost 5 bases, J lost 4 bases, and 13 bases lay in between. Germline lookup yields CDR1 SGHRS and CDR2 YFSETQ. This CDR3 is 14 amino acids long.

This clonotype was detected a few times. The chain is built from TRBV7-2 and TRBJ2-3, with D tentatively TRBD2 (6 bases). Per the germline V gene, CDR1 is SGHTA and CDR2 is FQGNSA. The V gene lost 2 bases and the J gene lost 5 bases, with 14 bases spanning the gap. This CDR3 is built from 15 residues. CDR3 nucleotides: TGTGCCAGCAGCTTACGGTCCGGAGCGGGAGATACGCAGTATTTT. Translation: CASSLRSGAGDTQYF.

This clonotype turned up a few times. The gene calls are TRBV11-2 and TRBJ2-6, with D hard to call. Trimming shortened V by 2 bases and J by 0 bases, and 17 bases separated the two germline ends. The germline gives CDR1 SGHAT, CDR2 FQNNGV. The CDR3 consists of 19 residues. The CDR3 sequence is CASSLYHSPPHSGANVLTF. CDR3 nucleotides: TGTGCCAGCAGCTTATATCACAGCCCACCCCACTCTGGGGCCAACGTCCTGACTTTC. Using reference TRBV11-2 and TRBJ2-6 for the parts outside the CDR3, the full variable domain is EAGVAQSPRYKIIEKRQSVAFWCNPISGHATLYWYQQILGQGPKLLIQFQNNGVVDDSQLPKDRFSAERLKGVDSTLKIQPAKLEDSAVYLCASSLYHSPPHSGANVLTFGAGSRLTVL.

CDR3 bases: TGCAGTGCTAGAGATCTGAAGACTAGCGGGAGCTCCAACCTCTACGAGCAGTACTTC. Protein: CSARDLKTSGSSNLYEQYF. This sequence joins TRBV20-1 and TRBJ2-7; 12 bases match TRBD2. Germline CDR1 reads DFQATT; CDR2 reads SNEGSKA (reference sequence). V lost 0 bases and J lost 3; bases outside the gene matches: 15. The CDR3 contains 19 residues.

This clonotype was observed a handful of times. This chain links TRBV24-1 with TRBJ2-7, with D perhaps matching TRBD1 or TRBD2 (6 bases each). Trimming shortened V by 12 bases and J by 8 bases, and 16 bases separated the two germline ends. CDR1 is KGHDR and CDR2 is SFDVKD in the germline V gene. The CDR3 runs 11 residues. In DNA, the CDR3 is TGTGCCTCGGGGGACAAAAGAAAGCAGTACTTC. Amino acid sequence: CASGDKRKQYF.

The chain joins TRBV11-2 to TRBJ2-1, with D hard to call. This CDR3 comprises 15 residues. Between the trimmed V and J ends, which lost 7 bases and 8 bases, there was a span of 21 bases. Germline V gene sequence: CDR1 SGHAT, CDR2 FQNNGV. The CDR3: CASTNQLLTHYEQFF. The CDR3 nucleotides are TGTGCCAGCACCAATCAGCTGCTCACACACTATGAGCAGTTCTTC.

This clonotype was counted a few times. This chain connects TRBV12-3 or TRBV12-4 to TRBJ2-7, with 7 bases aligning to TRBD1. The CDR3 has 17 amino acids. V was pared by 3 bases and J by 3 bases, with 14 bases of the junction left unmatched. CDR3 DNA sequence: TGTGCCAGCAGTTTTTATGGCCCGGGACAGTTTCGCTACGAGCAGTACTTC. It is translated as CASSFYGPGQFRYEQYF.

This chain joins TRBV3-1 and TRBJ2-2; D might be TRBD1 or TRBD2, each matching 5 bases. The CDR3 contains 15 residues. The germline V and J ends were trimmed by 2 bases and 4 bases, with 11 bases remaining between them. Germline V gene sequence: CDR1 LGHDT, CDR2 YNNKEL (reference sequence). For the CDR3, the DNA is TGTGCCAGCAGCCAAACCGGGACCATCACCGGGGAGCTGTTTTTT. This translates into CASSQTGTITGELFF.

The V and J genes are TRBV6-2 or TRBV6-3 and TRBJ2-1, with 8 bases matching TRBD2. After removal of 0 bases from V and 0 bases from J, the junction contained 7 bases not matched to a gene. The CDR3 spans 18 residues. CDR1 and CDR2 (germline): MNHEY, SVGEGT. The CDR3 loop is CASSYSSTSGGSYNEQFF. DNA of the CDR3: TGTGCCAGCAGTTACTCGAGCACTAGCGGAGGCTCCTACAATGAGCAGTTCTTC.

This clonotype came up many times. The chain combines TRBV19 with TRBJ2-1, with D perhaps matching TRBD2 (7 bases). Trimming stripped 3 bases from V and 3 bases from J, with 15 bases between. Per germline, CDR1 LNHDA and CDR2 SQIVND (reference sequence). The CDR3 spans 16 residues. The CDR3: CASSIYRGAVYNEQFF. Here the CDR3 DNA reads TGTGCCAGTAGTATTTACCGGGGGGCGGTCTACAATGAGCAGTTCTTC.

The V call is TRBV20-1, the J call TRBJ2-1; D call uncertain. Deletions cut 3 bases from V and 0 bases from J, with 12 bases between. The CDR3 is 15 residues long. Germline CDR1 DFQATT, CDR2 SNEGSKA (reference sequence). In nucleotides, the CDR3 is TGCAGTGCTAGGCGCGGAAGCAGCTCCTACAATGAGCAGTTCTTC. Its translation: CSARRGSSSYNEQFF.

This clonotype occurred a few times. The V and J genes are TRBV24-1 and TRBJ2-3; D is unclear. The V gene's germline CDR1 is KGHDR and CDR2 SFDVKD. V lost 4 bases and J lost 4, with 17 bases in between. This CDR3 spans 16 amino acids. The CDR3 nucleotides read TGTGCCACCAGTGAGCTCGGGCCTTCTGGGGCAGATACGCAGTATTTT. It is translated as CATSELGPSGADTQYF.

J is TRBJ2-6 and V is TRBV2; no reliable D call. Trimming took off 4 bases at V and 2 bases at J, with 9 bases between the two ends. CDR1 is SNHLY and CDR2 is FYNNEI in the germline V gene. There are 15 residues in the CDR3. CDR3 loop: CASSGGRAGANVLTF. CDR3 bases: TGTGCCAGCAGTGGGGGAAGGGCTGGGGCCAACGTCCTGACTTTC.

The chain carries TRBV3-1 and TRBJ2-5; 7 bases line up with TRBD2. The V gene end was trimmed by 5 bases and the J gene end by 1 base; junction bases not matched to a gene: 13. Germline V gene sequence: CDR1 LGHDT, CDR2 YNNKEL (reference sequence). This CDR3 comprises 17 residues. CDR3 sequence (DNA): TGTGCCAGCAGCTGGATCGGCCTAGCGGTTTTCCAAGAGACCCAGTACTTC. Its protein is CASSWIGLAVFQETQYF.

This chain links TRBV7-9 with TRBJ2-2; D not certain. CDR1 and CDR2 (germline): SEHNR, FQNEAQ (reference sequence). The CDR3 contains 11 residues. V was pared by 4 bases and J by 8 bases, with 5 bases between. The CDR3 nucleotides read TGTGCCAGCAGCTCCATGGGGGAGCTGTTTTTT. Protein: CASSSMGELFF.

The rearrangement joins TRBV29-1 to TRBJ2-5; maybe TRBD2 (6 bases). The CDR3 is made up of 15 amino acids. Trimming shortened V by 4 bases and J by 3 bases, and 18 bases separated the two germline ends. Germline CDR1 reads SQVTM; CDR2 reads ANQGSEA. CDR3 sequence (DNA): TGCAGCGTTGTAGAGGGAGGCGCATTCGAAGAGACCCAGTACTTC. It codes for CSVVEGGAFEETQYF.

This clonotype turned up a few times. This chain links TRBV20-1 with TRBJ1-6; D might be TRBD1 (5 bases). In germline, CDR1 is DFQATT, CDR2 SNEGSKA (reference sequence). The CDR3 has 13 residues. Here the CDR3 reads CSGRAPNNSPLHF. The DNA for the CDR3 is TGCAGCGGCAGGGCTCCCAATAATTCACCCCTCCACTTT.

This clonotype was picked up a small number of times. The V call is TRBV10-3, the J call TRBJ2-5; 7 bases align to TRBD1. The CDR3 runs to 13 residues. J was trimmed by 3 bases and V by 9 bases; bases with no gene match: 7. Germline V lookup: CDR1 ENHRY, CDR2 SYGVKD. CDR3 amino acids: CAMSTGREETQYF. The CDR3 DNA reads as TGTGCCATGTCGACAGGGCGAGAAGAGACCCAGTACTTC.

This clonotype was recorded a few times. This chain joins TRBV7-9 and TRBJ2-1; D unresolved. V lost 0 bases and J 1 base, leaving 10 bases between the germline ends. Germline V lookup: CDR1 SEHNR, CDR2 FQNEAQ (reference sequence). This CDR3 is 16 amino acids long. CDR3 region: CASSLARTISYNEQFF. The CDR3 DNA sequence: TGTGCCAGCAGCTTAGCCCGGACGATTTCCTACAATGAGCAGTTCTTC.

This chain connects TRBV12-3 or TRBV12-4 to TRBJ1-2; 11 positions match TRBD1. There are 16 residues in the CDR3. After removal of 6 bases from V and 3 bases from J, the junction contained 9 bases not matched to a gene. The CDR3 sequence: CASSPTGTGGYYGYTF. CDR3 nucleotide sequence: TGTGCCAGCAGCCCAACCGGGACAGGGGGTTACTATGGCTACACCTTC.

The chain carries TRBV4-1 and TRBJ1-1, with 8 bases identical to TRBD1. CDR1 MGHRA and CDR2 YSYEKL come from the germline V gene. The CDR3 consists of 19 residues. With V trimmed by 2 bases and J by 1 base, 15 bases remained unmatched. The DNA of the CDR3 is TGCGCCAGCAGCCAAACCCTCAGGGGGCGCAACCAACAGAACACTGAAGCTTTCTTT. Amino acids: CASSQTLRGRNQQNTEAFF.

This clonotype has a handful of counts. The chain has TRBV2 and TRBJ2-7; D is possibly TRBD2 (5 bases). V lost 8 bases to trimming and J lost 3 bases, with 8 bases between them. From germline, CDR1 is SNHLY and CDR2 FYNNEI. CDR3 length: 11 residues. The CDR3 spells CASADYYEQYF. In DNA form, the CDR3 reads TGTGCCAGCGCAGACTACTACGAGCAGTACTTC.